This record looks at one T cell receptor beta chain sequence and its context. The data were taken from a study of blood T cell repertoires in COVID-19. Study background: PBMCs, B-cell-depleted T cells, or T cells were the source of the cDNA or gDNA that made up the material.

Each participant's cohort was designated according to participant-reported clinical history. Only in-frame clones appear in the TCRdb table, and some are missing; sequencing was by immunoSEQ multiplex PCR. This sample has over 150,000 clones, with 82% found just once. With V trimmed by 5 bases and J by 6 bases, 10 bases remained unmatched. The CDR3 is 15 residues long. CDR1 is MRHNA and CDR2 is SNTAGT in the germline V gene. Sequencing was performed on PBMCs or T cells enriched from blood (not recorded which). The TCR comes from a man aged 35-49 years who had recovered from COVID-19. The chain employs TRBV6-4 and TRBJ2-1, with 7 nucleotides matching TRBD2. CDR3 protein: CASSPGSGGGNEQFF. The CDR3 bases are TGTGCCAGCAGTCCCGGGTCGGGAGGAGGCAATGAGCAGTTCTTC.